The 23 T cell receptor beta chains below come from one sample, sequenced in a study of T-cell reconstitution after alpha-beta-depleted transplantation in children. Unique molecular identifiers were incorporated during preparation of the TCRbeta library. TCRdb re-derived calls from the PCR reads in MiXCR, one entry per CDR3 protein. The table records around 530,000 distinct CDR3 sequences, less than 35% of them present only once. The sequences come from PBMCs from the stem cell graft donor, collected from the stem cell graft. These receptors came from a human donor who donated a stem cell graft to a child with aplastic anemia.

This clonotype has just a few counts. The gene calls are TRBV7-6 and TRBJ2-7; 9 bases match TRBD2. Germline CDR1 SGHVS, CDR2 FNYEAQ. This CDR3 is 15 amino acids long. The V gene end was trimmed by 1 base and the J gene end by 5 bases; junction bases not matched to a gene: 6. The DNA of the CDR3 is TGTGCCAGCAGCTTAGAATCAGCGGGAGGCCACGAGCAGTACTTC. Its translation is CASSLESAGGHEQYF.

This rearrangement joins TRBV6-1 to TRBJ2-2; 7 nucleotides line up with TRBD1. CDR1 MNHNS and CDR2 SASEGT come from the germline V gene. V shed 6 bases and J 0 bases; nucleotides not matched to a gene: 1. The CDR3 totals 14 residues. The chain's CDR3 is CASRTGSNTGELFF. CDR3 nucleotide sequence: TGTGCCAGCAGGACAGGGTCGAACACCGGGGAGCTGTTTTTT.

In its sample, this clonotype was seen a few times. The chain combines TRBV7-9 with TRBJ2-4, with D perhaps TRBD2 (6 bases). With 4 bases removed from V and 0 bases from J, the gap between germline ends came to 10 bases. The CDR3 length is 15 residues. CDR1 SEHNR and CDR2 FQNEAQ come from the germline V gene (reference sequence). CDR3 sequence: CASSSRRGAKNIQYF. The CDR3 DNA reads as TGTGCCAGCAGCTCCCGGCGGGGAGCCAAAAACATTCAGTACTTC.

The chain links TRBV7-8 to TRBJ1-4; D perhaps matches TRBD1 (5 bases). This CDR3 has 15 residues. V was clipped by 4 bases and J by 7 bases, with 16 bases between them. The V gene's germline CDR1 is SGHVS and CDR2 FQNEAQ. CDR3 coding DNA: TGTGCCAGCAGCTCCCCCGGACAAAGCGCTGAAAAACTGTTTTTT. It specifies CASSSPGQSAEKLFF.

This chain links TRBV7-6 with TRBJ1-5; the D is unclear. Trimming cost V 2 bases and J 0 bases, with 8 bases left between them. The CDR3 runs 15 residues. Germline assignment: CDR1 SGHVS and CDR2 FNYEAQ. The CDR3 sequence: CASSLRPDSNQPQHF. The CDR3 region has the DNA TGTGCCAGCAGCTTACGGCCAGATAGCAATCAGCCCCAGCATTTT.

V gene TRBV29-1 combines with J gene TRBJ1-1; D unresolved. Looked up from germline, CDR1 is SQVTM and CDR2 is ANQGSEA. The V and J ends lost 1 base and 1 base respectively, with 16 bases between them. The CDR3 is 16 amino acids. The CDR3 reads CSVEVYSLPSNTEAFF. The CDR3 DNA reads TGCAGCGTTGAAGTATACAGTCTTCCGTCGAACACTGAAGCTTTCTTT.

This clonotype was observed a few times. The CDR3 spells CASNSKQSPYSNQPQHF. The CDR3 nucleotides are TGTGCCAGCAACTCCAAACAGAGCCCCTATAGCAATCAGCCCCAGCATTTT. The chain combines TRBV6-2 or TRBV6-3 with TRBJ1-5; D remains ambiguous. Germline CDR1 is MNHEY and CDR2 is SVGEGT. V shed 7 bases and J shed 0 bases, with 19 bases lying between them. The CDR3 runs to 17 residues.

The rearrangement uses TRBV28 and TRBJ1-1, with D unclear. This CDR3 has 16 amino acids. Trimming took 4 bases from V and 0 from J, leaving 15 bases between them. The germline V gene has CDR1 MDHEN and CDR2 SYDVKM. This CDR3 reads CASSSRRTYLNTEAFF. CDR3 sequence (DNA): TGTGCCAGCAGTTCTCGGAGGACCTACTTGAACACTGAAGCTTTCTTT.

This clonotype was seen only a few times. V is TRBV7-2 and J is TRBJ2-1, with D perhaps TRBD1 or TRBD2 (6 bases each). Germline lookup yields CDR1 SGHTA and CDR2 FQGNSA. This CDR3 region has 13 residues. V lost 1 base, J lost 12 bases, and 13 bases lay in between. The CDR3: CASSLVGGDGQFF. The DNA of the CDR3 is TGTGCCAGCAGCTTAGTCGGGGGCGATGGGCAGTTCTTC.

This clonotype appeared a few times. The chain employs TRBV7-6 and TRBJ2-1, with TRBD2 matching over 11 bases. V was clipped by 4 bases and J by 8 bases; unmatched bases: 13. The CDR3 is 17 amino acids. Germline V CDR1 and CDR2: SGHVS, FNYEAQ. The CDR3 sequence: CASSSTLAGGAQDEQFF. As DNA, the CDR3 is TGTGCCAGCAGCTCGACCTTAGCGGGAGGGGCCCAGGATGAGCAGTTCTTC. The variable domain in full, completed from reference TRBV7-6 and TRBJ2-1, reads GAGVSQSPRYKVTKRGQDVALRCDPISGHVSLYWYRQALGQGPEFLTYFNYEAQQDKSGLPNDRFSAERPEGSISTLTIQRTEQRDSAMYRCASSSTLAGGAQDEQFFGPGTRLTVL.

This clonotype was detected only a few times. V gene TRBV12-3 or TRBV12-4 combines with J gene TRBJ1-1; a weak D match, TRBD1 (5 bases). The CDR3 runs 14 residues. V was cut by 7 bases and J by 3 bases, with 15 bases left in between. DNA for the CDR3: TGTGCCAGCACCCGGTGGGGGGAGGACACTGAAGCTTTCTTT. Translated, it gives CASTRWGEDTEAFF.

The chain uses TRBV7-2 and TRBJ2-5; 9 bases line up with TRBD1. V was pared by 5 bases and J by 4 bases, with 8 bases of the junction left unmatched. Germline CDR1 reads SGHTA; CDR2 reads FQGNSA. The CDR3 extends over 15 amino acids. CDR3 bases: TGTGCCAGCAGCGCCCAGACAGGGGGGGGAGAGACCCAGTACTTC. This gives the protein CASSAQTGGGETQYF.

This chain links TRBV25-1 with TRBJ1-5; D might be TRBD1 (6 bases). Germline CDR1 reads MGHDK; CDR2 reads SYGVNS. V was shortened by 3 bases and J by 2 bases, with 11 bases between the two germline ends. The CDR3 totals 15 residues. The CDR3 reads CASSESGVGNQPQHF. DNA of the CDR3: TGTGCCAGCAGTGAGTCAGGGGTCGGCAATCAGCCCCAGCATTTT.

Only a few counts were recorded for this clonotype. The chain recombines TRBV29-1 with TRBJ2-3; D gene uncertain. Trimming left V 8 bases short and J 5 bases short, with 14 bases between. The CDR3 has 12 residues. The germline V gene has CDR1 SQVTM and CDR2 ANQGSEA. The CDR3 reads CSTDPLGDTQYF. The CDR3 DNA sequence: TGCAGCACCGACCCTTTGGGAGATACGCAGTATTTT.

V gene TRBV7-2 combines with J gene TRBJ1-1; no clear D gene. Germline V gives CDR1 SGHTA, CDR2 FQGNSA. V lost 4 bases and J 10 bases, leaving 13 bases between the germline ends. This CDR3 comprises 12 residues. CDR3 residues: CASSSFGSPAFF. For the CDR3, the DNA is TGTGCCAGCAGCTCTTTTGGGTCCCCAGCTTTCTTT. The complete variable domain, with remaining parts taken from reference TRBV7-2 and TRBJ1-1, reads GAGVSQSPSNKVTEKGKDVELRCDPISGHTALYWYRQSLGQGLEFLIYFQGNSAPDKSGLPSDRFSAERTGGSVSTLTIQRTQQEDSAVYLCASSSFGSPAFFGQGTRLTVV.

This clonotype was found a few times. This chain connects TRBV27 to TRBJ2-3, with D perhaps matching TRBD1 or TRBD2 (5 bases each). CDR1 MNHEY and CDR2 SMNVEV come from the germline V gene (reference sequence). V lost 5 bases and J 1 base, leaving 16 bases between the germline ends. CDR3 size: 16 residues. The CDR3 spells CASSPWDGRGTDTQYF. Written as DNA, the CDR3 is TGTGCCAGCAGTCCCTGGGACGGACGGGGCACAGATACGCAGTATTTT.

This clonotype was observed a handful of times. In DNA form, the CDR3 reads TGTGCCAGCAGCTCTGAGCGGGGGTGGCTCGGTGAGCAGTTCTTC. Residues: CASSSERGWLGEQFF. The chain links TRBV7-2 to TRBJ2-1; 8 bases line up with TRBD2. The CDR3 is 15 amino acids. After removal of 4 bases from V and 9 bases from J, the junction contained 11 bases not matched to a gene. Germline assignment: CDR1 SGHTA and CDR2 FQGNSA.

CDR3 DNA: TGCAGCGTTCAAGCAGCGAGGCGCAATGAGCAGTTCTTC. This codes for CSVQAARRNEQFF. This chain links TRBV29-1 with TRBJ2-1; D gene ambiguous. The ends were cut back, 5 bases at V and 6 bases at J, with 14 bases in the middle. Per germline, CDR1 SQVTM and CDR2 ANQGSEA. The CDR3 contains 13 residues.

The J gene is TRBJ2-5, the V gene TRBV11-2; D might be TRBD2 (6 bases). V was shortened by 3 bases and J by 5 bases, with 13 bases between the two germline ends. Germline CDR1 is SGHAT and CDR2 is FQNNGV. The CDR3 covers 14 residues. The CDR3 DNA is TGTGCCAGCAGCTTGTCCGGGACTGGGGAGACCCAGTACTTC. Translating it yields CASSLSGTGETQYF. Using reference TRBV11-2 and TRBJ2-5 for the parts outside the CDR3, the full variable domain is EAGVAQSPRYKIIEKRQSVAFWCNPISGHATLYWYQQILGQGPKLLIQFQNNGVVDDSQLPKDRFSAERLKGVDSTLKIQPAKLEDSAVYLCASSLSGTGETQYFGPGTRLLVL.

V usage is TRBV5-4 and J usage is TRBJ2-3; D might be TRBD2 (6 bases). The V and J ends lost 4 bases and 6 bases respectively, with 15 bases between them. The CDR3 covers 14 residues. Per germline, CDR1 SGHNT and CDR2 YYREEE (reference sequence). CDR3 region: CASSTDGGGDTQYF. The DNA for the CDR3 is TGTGCCAGCAGCACCGACGGAGGAGGGGATACGCAGTATTTT.

This clonotype occurred a few times. The chain couples TRBV28 to TRBJ2-7; D ambiguous. The V and J ends lost 1 base and 4 bases respectively, with 11 bases between them. The CDR3 contains 14 residues. Germline V gives CDR1 MDHEN, CDR2 SYDVKM. CDR3 region: CASSLLGSNYEQYF. For the CDR3, the DNA is TGTGCCAGCAGTTTATTAGGCAGCAATTACGAGCAGTACTTC.

The rearrangement joins TRBV5-1 to TRBJ2-3; either TRBD1 or TRBD2 may supply D (5 bases each). Between the trimmed V and J ends, which lost 0 bases and 0 bases, there was a span of 17 bases. This CDR3 contains 18 residues. From germline, CDR1 is SGHRS and CDR2 YFSETQ. The CDR3 reads CASSLAGTRQTSTDTQYF. The CDR3 bases are TGCGCCAGCAGCTTGGCAGGGACCAGACAGACTAGCACAGATACGCAGTATTTT.

This chain connects TRBV29-1 to TRBJ2-7; 8 positions agree with TRBD2. V dropped 2 bases and J dropped 0; count of bases not matched to a gene: 9. This CDR3 spans 16 amino acids. Germline loops: CDR1 SQVTM, CDR2 ANQGSEA. The CDR3 nucleotides are TGCAGCGTTGAACGGTATACTAGCGGCCTCTCCTACGAGCAGTACTTC. Protein: CSVERYTSGLSYEQYF.